This TCR beta chain originates from a study of T-cell reconstitution after alpha-beta-depleted transplantation in children. This clonotype was observed many times. Unique molecular identifiers tagged the TCRbeta library. Using its own MiXCR run on the PCR reads, TCRdb lists one record per CDR3 protein. The sample carries about 230,000 distinct CDR3 sequences, around 12% recorded once. The TCR originated in a human donor who donated a stem cell graft to a child with acute lymphoblastic leukemia. This material consisted of PBMCs from the stem cell graft donor, taken from the stem cell graft.

The CDR3 spells CASSQEAAGYEQYF. DNA of the CDR3: TGCGCCAGCAGCCAAGAAGCGGCAGGGTACGAGCAGTACTTC. This rearrangement joins TRBV4-3 to TRBJ2-7; tentatively, D is TRBD1 or TRBD2 (5 bases each). Germline values: CDR1 LGHNA, CDR2 YSLEER. V lost 0 bases, J lost 4 bases, and 10 bases lay in between. This CDR3 is built from 14 residues.